The next 7 T cell receptor beta chains were all read from a single sample in a study of T-cell reconstitution after alpha-beta-depleted transplantation in children. TCRbeta library construction was performed incorporating unique molecular identifiers. MiXCR, applied by TCRdb to the PCR reads, yields one record per CDR3 protein. The table shows hundreds of thousands of distinct CDR3 sequences, with roughly 17% occurring only once. Sequenced here: PBMCs from the stem cell graft donor, sampled from the stem cell graft. All receptors come from a human donor who donated a stem cell graft to a child with acute myeloid leukemia.

Many counts were recorded for this clonotype. The genes are TRBV12-3 or TRBV12-4 and TRBJ2-5, with TRBD1 identical over 9 bases. The CDR3 runs 14 residues. Trimming removed 4 bases from V and 5 bases from J; junction bases left unmatched: 5. The CDR3 protein is CASSSRTGVETQYF. Written as DNA, the CDR3 is TGTGCCAGCAGTTCCCGGACAGGGGTGGAGACCCAGTACTTC.

About this clonotype itself: A read error is possible here, since a much larger clone lies one base away. The J gene is TRBJ2-5, the V gene TRBV15; D unresolved. There are 13 residues in the CDR3. Per germline, CDR1 LNHNV and CDR2 YYDKDF (reference sequence). The CDR3 sequence: CATSQRFQGTQYF. CDR3 nucleotide sequence: TGTGCCACCAGTCAGAGATTCCAAGGGACCCAGTACTTC.

The sample holds many counts of this clonotype. This chain uses TRBV29-1 with TRBJ2-1; 9 bases map to TRBD1. V was clipped by 5 bases and J by 6 bases; unmatched bases: 11. The CDR3 extends over 15 amino acids. The germline V gene has CDR1 SQVTM and CDR2 ANQGSEA. The CDR3 region is CSVQDRGGGINEQFF. Here the CDR3 DNA reads TGCAGCGTTCAGGACAGGGGAGGAGGGATCAATGAGCAGTTCTTC.

This clonotype came up many times. The genes are TRBV20-1 and TRBJ1-4, with D hard to call. Germline values: CDR1 DFQATT, CDR2 SNEGSKA (reference sequence). V lost 2 bases to trimming and J lost 6 bases, with 7 bases between them. The CDR3 covers 12 residues. CDR3 protein: CSARKPDEKLFF. The CDR3 DNA reads TGCAGTGCTAGAAAGCCGGATGAAAAACTGTTTTTT.

This clonotype was seen ten or more times. The V and J genes are TRBV29-1 and TRBJ1-2, with D uncertain. CDR3 length equals 10 residues. The germline V gene encodes CDR1 SQVTM and CDR2 ANQGSEA. V lost 5 bases and J 8 bases, leaving 9 bases between the germline ends. For the CDR3, the DNA is TGCAGCGTTTTCTTCGAAGGCTACACCTTC. Its translation: CSVFFEGYTF.

This clonotype was detected ten times or more. The chain couples TRBV7-2 to TRBJ1-6, with D possibly matching TRBD1 (5 bases). CDR1 is SGHTA and CDR2 is FQGNSA in the germline V gene. The CDR3 extends over 14 amino acids. V lost 3 bases to trimming and J lost 7 bases, with 10 bases between them. CDR3 coding DNA: TGTGCCAGCAGCTTTCCGGGACGAAATTCACCCCTCCACTTT. This encodes CASSFPGRNSPLHF.

This clonotype was seen at least ten times. V gene TRBV7-2 combines with J gene TRBJ2-5; D unresolved. The CDR3 is 13 residues long. Germline V gives CDR1 SGHTA, CDR2 FQGNSA. The V gene lost 1 base and the J gene lost 2 bases, with 5 bases spanning the gap. The CDR3 nucleotides read TGTGCCAGCAGCTTAGGAGAGCAAGAGACCCAGTACTTC. Its protein is CASSLGEQETQYF.